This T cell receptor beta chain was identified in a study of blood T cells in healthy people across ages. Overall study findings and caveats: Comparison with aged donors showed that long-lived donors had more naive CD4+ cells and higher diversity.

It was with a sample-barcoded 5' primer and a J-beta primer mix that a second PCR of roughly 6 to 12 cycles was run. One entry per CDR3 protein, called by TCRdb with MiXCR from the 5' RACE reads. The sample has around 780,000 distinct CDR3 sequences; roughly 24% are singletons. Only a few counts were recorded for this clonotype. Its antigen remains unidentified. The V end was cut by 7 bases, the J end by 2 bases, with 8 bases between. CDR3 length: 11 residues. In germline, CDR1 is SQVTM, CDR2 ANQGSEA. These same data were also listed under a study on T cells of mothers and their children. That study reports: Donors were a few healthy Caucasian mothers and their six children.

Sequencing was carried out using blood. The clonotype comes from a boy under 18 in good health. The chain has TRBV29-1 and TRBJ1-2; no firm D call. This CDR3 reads CSGVENYGYTF. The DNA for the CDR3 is TGCAGCGGAGTTGAGAACTATGGCTACACCTTC.